This T cell receptor (beta chain) was recorded in a study of CD8+ T cells in alopecia areata. Study as a whole: In an open-label trial, patients got 5 to 10 mg tofacitinib twice daily. Study-wide findings and caveats: There were also resident alphabeta T cells of normal skin sequenced in scalp samples. The study found TCR sharing across patients less clear than in mice, possibly for HLA reasons.

This clone showed up just a few times. Its matching antigen is unknown. It was from alopecia areata patients that lesional scalp punch biopsies and peripheral blood were collected. The junction had 10 bases not matched to a gene; V was cut back by 6 bases and J by 0 bases. This CDR3 has 17 amino acids. Per the germline V gene, CDR1 is LNHDA and CDR2 is SQIVND (reference sequence). Following extraction, RNA underwent reverse transcription to cDNA, which served as the sequencing template. Assay: immunoSEQ multiplex PCR; the TCRdb copy retains only in-frame clones and omits some. Of some 150,000 clones listed, approximately 53% are singletons.

Material: CD8+ T cells sorted from blood, obtained at week 0. The receptor's source is a human donor with alopecia areata. The rearrangement joins TRBV19 to TRBJ2-5, with 10 bases matching TRBD2. In DNA form, the CDR3 reads TGTGCCAGTAGCCCGACGATAGCGGGGGGAAACCAAGAGACCCAGTACTTC. Translated, it gives CASSPTIAGGNQETQYF.